This T cell receptor (beta chain) was recorded in a study of tumor-infiltrating lymphocytes in glioblastoma multiforme (dated by TCRdb to about 2017). Regarding the complete study: To test whether intratumoral genomic heterogeneity fosters TIL diversity, the study jointly examined somatic mutations, TIL diversity and immune response activity. Overall study outcomes, separate from this receptor: RNA-based TCR sequencing may distort clone frequencies because T cells carry unequal numbers of TCR transcripts. Generalizability was limited because only one glioblastoma patient was included in the TCR and somatic mutation analysis. T cells were not sorted into functional subsets, and such sorting was noted by the authors as a future improvement.

From V the trimming removes 5 bases and from J it removes 6 bases, while the gene matches leave 9 bases of the junction unaccounted for. The CDR3 measures 13 amino acids from cysteine to phenylalanine. Only CDR3 DNA is held: 39 bases, read in frame from base 1. CDR1 and CDR2 (SQVTM, ANQGSEA) derive from the germline V gene. Using a modified ARM-PCR protocol with multiple V-beta primers and a C-beta primer, the team built TCRB libraries from RNA through three nested multiplex PCR rounds. Starting from 0.45 to 0.5 ug of total RNA, TCRB-specific cDNA was synthesized using ProtoScript II Reverse Transcriptase and a C-beta primer. The description of the TCRB libraries did not mention any unique molecular identifiers. In the third PCR, barcodes and adapters were added over around 25 cycles using Deep VentR (exo-) polymerase, and bands of 250-500 bp were then gel purified. TCRB libraries were sequenced with 250 bp paired-end reads on an Illumina HiSeq 2500. Turning to the authors' computational methods: Reads were cleaned with Trimmomatic, merged with FLASH, assigned V, D and J segments with MiGEC, and analyzed with VDJtools. VDJtools was used to calculate the Shannon-Wiener diversity index, which quantified repertoire diversity. The raw public data were reprocessed by TCRdb itself: fastp quality trimming at Q25, MiXCR clonotype calling, in-frame beta chains only. A single entry per CDR3 protein holds the most common genes and DNA from its merged rows. These V and J calls rely on TCRdb rather than the paper's analysis. The sample table shows about 15,000 distinct CDR3 sequences, and 65% to 75% are seen once. The ten largest clones represent less than 45% of the sample.

For each of the roughly 9 tumor samples, the AllPrep DNA/RNA mini kit was used to purify genomic DNA and total RNA simultaneously. OD 260/280 ratios above 1.9 and RNA integrity numbers above 6.5 were observed for all RNA. About this clonotype itself: Its antigen remains undetermined. No base-level quality is on record; no much larger clone is a single base apart.

Sequencing was done on a sample of brain tumor tissue. This receptor was identified in a male donor with glioblastoma. This chain is built from TRBV29-1 and TRBJ1-2, with 7 bases matching TRBD1. The nucleotides are TGCAGCGTTTTCCTAGGGACAGCGGATGGCTACACCTTC. This gives the protein CSVFLGTADGYTF.